This T cell receptor (beta chain) emerged from a study of blood T cell repertoires in COVID-19. Produced via immunoSEQ multiplex PCR; TCRdb's table is partial and in-frame only. The sample records 250,000 or so clones, 86% being singletons. Trimming pared 0 bases from V and 3 bases from J, leaving 12 bases between. The V gene's germline CDR1 is SGDLS and CDR2 YYNGEE. This CDR3 has 16 residues. This TCR was sampled from a woman aged 50 to 60 who had recovered from COVID-19. The chain links TRBV9 to TRBJ2-2; D uncertain. The sample comprised PBMCs or T cells enriched from blood (not recorded which). CDR3 coding DNA: TGTGCCAGCAGCGTAGCTCCCCCCAGTTACACCGGGGAGCTGTTTTTT. It specifies CASSVAPPSYTGELFF.